This passage covers 14 T cell receptor beta chains from one sample sequenced in a study of shared T cell receptors in the human thymus. Only in-frame clones appear in the TCRdb table, and some are missing; sequencing was by immunoSEQ multiplex PCR. The profile covers about 660,000 clones, with about 87% appearing a single time and roughly 0.0089% taken by the ten largest. This sample also appeared in a second study, on human thymus T cells.

Sequencing was performed on thymocytes. The receptor set was obtained from a boy in the first two years of life with a congenital heart defect.

The V and J genes are TRBV15 and TRBJ2-7, with TRBD2 matching 13 bases. The CDR3 is 18 residues long. V lost 3 bases to trimming and J lost 13 bases; unmatched junction nucleotides: 21. The germline CDR1 and CDR2 sequences are LNHNV and YYDKDF (reference sequence). CDR3 protein: CATSRRHWTSGRVGYTYF. In DNA form, the CDR3 reads TGTGCCACCAGCAGGAGACACTGGACTAGCGGGAGAGTAGGCTATACCTACTTC. Looking up the rest from reference TRBV15 and TRBJ2-7 gives the full variable domain: DAMVIQNPRYQVTQFGKPVTLSCSQTLNHNVMYWYQQKSSQAPKLLFHYYDKDFNNEADTPDNFQSRRPNTSFCFLDIRSPGLGDTAMYLCATSRRHWTSGRVGYTYFGPGTRLTVT.

The chain recombines TRBV11-2 with TRBJ1-5; no definite D call. The CDR3 totals 16 residues. Germline CDR1 and CDR2: SGHAT and FQNNGV. Deletions cut 4 bases from V and 7 bases from J, with 20 bases between. The CDR3, as DNA: TGTGCCAGCAGCTGTTCGGTGTTTGGTCCAAAGCAGCCCCAGCATTTT. It is translated as CASSCSVFGPKQPQHF.

This chain joins TRBV27 and TRBJ2-7, with TRBD2 matching over 8 bases. Germline V lookup: CDR1 MNHEY, CDR2 SMNVEV (reference sequence). The CDR3 extends over 15 amino acids. The J segment lost 2 bases and the V segment lost 6 bases, leaving 9 bases of the junction unmatched. The CDR3 DNA follows: TGTGCCAGCAGACCCGGACTAGCTCATCCCTACGAGCAGTACTTC. This encodes CASRPGLAHPYEQYF.

The chain uses TRBV7-2 and TRBJ2-7; TRBD2 matches at 12 bases. The length of the CDR3 is 15 residues. The V gene's germline CDR1 is SGHTA and CDR2 FQGNSA. With V trimmed by 5 bases and J by 6 bases, 8 bases remained unmatched. The CDR3 DNA sequence: TGTGCCAGCAGCCAGGGCCCTAGCGGGAGGGGCGAGCAGTACTTC. It codes for CASSQGPSGRGEQYF.

V gene TRBV7-8 combines with J gene TRBJ1-5; 7 bases are shared with TRBD1. V gave up 5 bases and J gave up 3 bases; unmatched junction bases: 7. In germline, CDR1 is SGHVS, CDR2 FQNEAQ. The CDR3 has 15 residues. CDR3 nucleotide sequence: TGTGCCAGCAGCCCACAGGGGCGAATCAATCAGCCCCAGCATTTT. Its protein product is CASSPQGRINQPQHF.

The V and J genes are TRBV5-1 and TRBJ1-6, with 7 nucleotides matching TRBD1. CDR3 length equals 16 residues. Germline trimming cut 4 bases from V and 4 bases from J; bases unmatched to any gene: 8. Germline V gene data show CDR1 as SGHRS and CDR2 as YFSETQ. The DNA for the CDR3 is TGCGCCAGCAGCCACACAGGGGATCGATATAATTCACCCCTCCACTTT. It specifies CASSHTGDRYNSPLHF.

The genes are TRBV5-1 and TRBJ1-4; tentatively, D is TRBD1 (5 bases). This CDR3 has 17 amino acids. V gave up 0 bases and J gave up 7 bases, with 19 bases separating them. The germline V gene has CDR1 SGHRS and CDR2 YFSETQ. The CDR3 region is CASSLGGLPQPSEKLFF. The CDR3 region has the DNA TGCGCCAGCAGCTTGGGGGGACTTCCCCAACCCAGTGAAAAACTGTTTTTT.

The rearrangement joins TRBV19 to TRBJ2-5, with TRBD2 matching over 15 bases. The junction had 14 bases not matched to a gene; V was cut back by 5 bases and J by 1 base. Germline V gives CDR1 LNHDA, CDR2 SQIVND (reference sequence). The CDR3 consists of 20 residues. CDR3 sequence reads: CASSPRTSGRAAHPQETQYF. CDR3 DNA: TGTGCCAGTAGTCCCCGGACTAGCGGGAGGGCAGCCCATCCCCAAGAGACCCAGTACTTC. Using reference TRBV19 and TRBJ2-5 for the parts outside the CDR3, the full variable domain is DGGITQSPKYLFRKEGQNVTLSCEQNLNHDAMYWYRQDPGQGLRLIYYSQIVNDFQKGDIAEGYSVSREKKESFPLTVTSAQKNPTAFYLCASSPRTSGRAAHPQETQYFGPGTRLLVL.

This chain uses TRBV28 with TRBJ1-2; D possibly corresponds to TRBD1 (5 bases). This CDR3 spans 11 amino acids. Germline CDR1 reads MDHEN; CDR2 reads SYDVKM. V was pared by 11 bases and J by 6 bases, with 13 bases between. CDR3 region: CAGSGFDGYTF. The CDR3 DNA follows: TGTGCCGGCTCAGGGTTTGATGGCTACACCTTC.

The gene calls are TRBV4-2 and TRBJ2-1, with 7 bases that match TRBD1. The CDR3 extends over 13 amino acids. The V and J ends lost 6 bases and 8 bases, in that order; junction bases with no gene match: 7. In germline, CDR1 is LGHNA, CDR2 YNFKEQ. The DNA for the CDR3 is TGTGCCAGCAGAGAAAACAGGGGAGATGAGCAGTTCTTC. It is translated as CASRENRGDEQFF.

CDR3 amino acids: CSARAHEQYF. Written as DNA, the CDR3 is TGCAGTGCTAGAGCTCACGAGCAGTACTTC. V usage is TRBV20-1 and J usage is TRBJ2-7; unclear D gene. Trimming cost V 1 base and J 5 bases, with 3 bases left between them. CDR3 length: 10 residues. CDR1 is DFQATT and CDR2 is SNEGSKA in the germline V gene (reference sequence).

This clone was observed a handful of times. The chain employs TRBV6-1 and TRBJ2-5; D possibly corresponds to TRBD2 (5 bases). The CDR3 length is 14 residues. V was trimmed by 3 bases and J by 5 bases, leaving 13 bases between them. The germline V gene encodes CDR1 MNHNS and CDR2 SASEGT. The CDR3 sequence is CASSDSGLSETQYF. CDR3 in DNA: TGTGCCAGCAGTGACTCAGGACTCTCGGAGACCCAGTACTTC.

The genes are TRBV6-5 and TRBJ1-2; no definite D call. The ends were cut back, 0 bases at V and 1 base at J, with 12 bases in the middle. The germline V gene encodes CDR1 MNHEY and CDR2 SVGAGI. The CDR3 has 16 amino acids. CDR3 amino acids: CASSYSLQYGNYGYTF. CDR3 sequence (DNA): TGTGCCAGCAGTTACTCCTTGCAATACGGTAACTATGGCTACACCTTC.

This chain connects TRBV27 to TRBJ2-1; 8 bases map to TRBD2. After removal of 4 bases from V and 3 bases from J, the junction contained 8 bases not matched to a gene. The CDR3 length is 16 residues. Looked up from germline, CDR1 is MNHEY and CDR2 is SMNVEV (reference sequence). CDR3 loop: CASSSCTGGDYNEQFF. The DNA of the CDR3 is TGTGCCAGCAGTTCCTGTACGGGAGGGGACTACAATGAGCAGTTCTTC.